Each of the 25 T cell receptor beta chains below was sequenced from the same sample in a study of OX40 agonist ivuxolimab in advanced cancers. TCRdb keeps only in-frame clones here, not all; method: immunoSEQ multiplex PCR. The sample shows around 76,000 clones, 75% to 90% of them seen only once. The sequences come from CD4+ or CD8+ T cells sorted from blood, collected in a trial of the OX40 agonist ivuxolimab. The receptors shown here come from an adult with an advanced solid tumor such as melanoma, head and neck, liver or kidney cancer.

The V gene is TRBV28, the J gene TRBJ2-1, with 9 nucleotides matching TRBD1. J gave up 4 bases and V 2 bases, and 3 bases lay outside the gene matches. In germline, CDR1 is MDHEN, CDR2 SYDVKM. The CDR3 has 15 amino acids. The CDR3 region is CASSLRGTGYNEQFF. The CDR3 DNA reads TGTGCCAGCAGTTTAAGGGGGACAGGGTACAATGAGCAGTTCTTC.

The rearrangement uses TRBV5-4 and TRBJ2-5; D is unclear. V dropped 1 base and J dropped 5 bases, with 18 bases sitting between them. The CDR3 spans 16 residues. Germline values: CDR1 SGHNT, CDR2 YYREEE (reference sequence). CDR3 region: CASSLRLTGLQETQYF. In DNA form, the CDR3 reads TGTGCCAGCAGCTTGAGGCTTACGGGTCTCCAGGAGACCCAGTACTTC.

The chain couples TRBV2 to TRBJ2-3; the D is unclear. This CDR3 is 11 amino acids long. CDR1 and CDR2 from the germline V gene are SNHLY and FYNNEI. Trimming shortened V by 8 bases and J by 11 bases, and 14 bases separated the two germline ends. CDR3 nucleotide sequence: TGTGCCAGCGGAAACATGGAGAGGCAGTATTTT. Translated: CASGNMERQYF.

The chain combines TRBV4-2 with TRBJ2-7; TRBD2 matches at 9 bases. CDR1 and CDR2 (germline): LGHNA, YNFKEQ. The CDR3 length is 16 residues. With 1 base clipped from V and 4 bases from J, the junction kept 8 bases outside the gene matches. CDR3 nucleotides: TGTGCCAGCAGCCAAGTTTACGGCGGGGGGGCTTACGAGCAGTACTTC. Translated, it gives CASSQVYGGGAYEQYF.

This chain uses TRBV10-1 with TRBJ2-5, with D possibly TRBD1 on 6 matching bases. Per the germline V gene, CDR1 is WNHNN and CDR2 is SYGVQD (reference sequence). The CDR3 is 15 residues long. Trimming left V 2 bases short and J 3 bases short, with 13 bases between. The CDR3 DNA reads as TGCGCCAGCAGTGAGGGCGCAGGGGTAAAAGAGACCCAGTACTTC. Its protein is CASSEGAGVKETQYF.

This clone was found a few times. The rearrangement joins TRBV11-1 to TRBJ2-5; TRBD2 matches at 10 bases. Germline values: CDR1 SGHAT, CDR2 FQDESV (reference sequence). The CDR3 runs 15 residues. The V gene end was trimmed by 6 bases and the J gene end by 5 bases; junction bases not matched to a gene: 9. CDR3 protein: CASSPGSGGAETQYF. The CDR3 nucleotides are TGTGCCAGCAGTCCAGGGAGCGGGGGGGCCGAGACCCAGTACTTC.

The genes are TRBV6-6 and TRBJ1-1; no clear D gene. The CDR3 is made up of 12 amino acids. Germline lookup yields CDR1 MNHNY and CDR2 SVGAGI (reference sequence). V lost 8 bases, J lost 2 bases, and 9 bases lay in between. DNA of the CDR3: TGTGCCAGCGAGCGGAGAAACACTGAAGCTTTCTTT. Translating it yields CASERRNTEAFF.

The CDR3 nucleotides are TGTGCCAGTAGTATAGAGACTAGCTCCTACAATGAGCAGTTCTTC. Amino acid sequence: CASSIETSSYNEQFF. V is TRBV19 and J is TRBJ2-1, with D possibly TRBD2 on 6 matching bases. This CDR3 has 15 amino acids. Germline V gene data show CDR1 as LNHDA and CDR2 as SQIVND (reference sequence). V was trimmed by 0 bases and J by 0 bases, leaving 6 bases between them.

The chain couples TRBV7-6 to TRBJ2-5; TRBD2 matches 9 bases. V lost 2 bases and J lost 0; bases outside the gene matches: 13. Germline lookup yields CDR1 SGHVS and CDR2 FNYEAQ. The CDR3 extends over 19 amino acids. The CDR3 DNA reads as TGTGCCAGCAGCTTACTAGGGTGGGGTAGCGGGGGATACCAAGAGACCCAGTACTTC. It yields the protein CASSLLGWGSGGYQETQYF. The full variable domain, completed using reference TRBV7-6 and TRBJ2-5, is GAGVSQSPRYKVTKRGQDVALRCDPISGHVSLYWYRQALGQGPEFLTYFNYEAQQDKSGLPNDRFSAERPEGSISTLTIQRTEQRDSAMYRCASSLLGWGSGGYQETQYFGPGTRLLVL.

The genes are TRBV5-4 and TRBJ2-1, with a possible D match to TRBD2 (5 bases). CDR1 is SGHNT and CDR2 is YYREEE in the germline V gene (reference sequence). V shed 3 bases and J shed 0 bases, with 13 bases lying between them. This CDR3 spans 16 amino acids. This CDR3 reads CASSSETGFSYNEQFF. The CDR3 bases are TGTGCCAGCAGCTCTGAAACGGGGTTCTCCTACAATGAGCAGTTCTTC.

This clone appeared a single time. V gene TRBV14 combines with J gene TRBJ2-7; D remains ambiguous. The CDR3 spans 13 residues. Germline V gene lookup returns CDR1 SGHDN and CDR2 FVKESK. V shed 2 bases and J shed 6 bases, with 11 bases lying between them. In DNA, the CDR3 is TGTGCCAGCAGCCAATCTCGAGTAGGCGAGCAGTACTTC. Translating it yields CASSQSRVGEQYF.

The chain's CDR3 is CASSEALGGGWLETQYF. CDR3 DNA sequence: TGTGCCAGCAGTGAAGCGCTTGGGGGTGGGTGGCTAGAGACCCAGTACTTC. The chain recombines TRBV2 with TRBJ2-5; D assignment may be TRBD1 or TRBD2 (5 bases each). V lost 0 bases and J lost 4, with 18 bases in between. Germline lookup yields CDR1 SNHLY and CDR2 FYNNEI. The CDR3 length is 17 residues.

This sequence joins TRBV4-1 and TRBJ2-6; a weak D match, TRBD2 (6 bases). The CDR3 runs to 19 residues. V was clipped by 0 bases and J by 0 bases, with 15 bases between them. Germline V gene lookup returns CDR1 MGHRA and CDR2 YSYEKL. The CDR3 here is CASSQDGGTSTSGANVLTF. CDR3 sequence (DNA): TGCGCCAGCAGCCAAGATGGCGGGACGTCAACCTCTGGGGCCAACGTCCTGACTTTC.

The V gene is TRBV19, the J gene TRBJ2-1; TRBD2 might be the D (6 bases). Germline V gene sequence: CDR1 LNHDA, CDR2 SQIVND (reference sequence). Trimming left V 5 bases short and J 5 bases short, with 16 bases between. This CDR3 comprises 15 residues. The CDR3 loop is CASSAPGLPDNEQFF. The CDR3 DNA sequence: TGTGCCAGTAGTGCACCGGGACTCCCAGACAATGAGCAGTTCTTC.

In nucleotides, the CDR3 is TGTGCCAGCAGTAAACAGGGGGACCAAACAGGCATTCAGTACTTC. Its protein is CASSKQGDQTGIQYF. The chain links TRBV28 to TRBJ2-4; 8 nucleotides line up with TRBD1. Germline CDR1 reads MDHEN; CDR2 reads SYDVKM. Trimming cost V 5 bases and J 9 bases; bases outside gene matches: 12. The CDR3 has 15 amino acids.

This clone turned up a few times. The chain couples TRBV11-3 to TRBJ2-3, with D possibly matching TRBD1 (5 bases). V was cut by 3 bases and J by 5 bases, with 15 bases left in between. The germline CDR1 and CDR2 sequences are SGHNT and YENEEA. This CDR3 contains 15 residues. The CDR3 DNA reads TGTGCCAGCAGCTTTGACAGTATTTCGGGAGATACGCAGTATTTT. This gives the protein CASSFDSISGDTQYF.

V gene TRBV5-1 combines with J gene TRBJ2-3; 13 bases are a match to TRBD2. Trimming cost V 4 bases and J 0 bases; bases outside gene matches: 5. The CDR3 loop spans 17 amino acids. Germline V gene sequence: CDR1 SGHRS, CDR2 YFSETQ. The CDR3 nucleotides are TGCGCCAGCAGCCCCGGGACTAGCGGGACTAGCACAGATACGCAGTATTTT. This codes for CASSPGTSGTSTDTQYF.

This chain joins TRBV28 and TRBJ1-4; D perhaps matches TRBD1 (5 bases). The ends were cut back, 5 bases at V and 0 bases at J, with 10 bases in the middle. Germline V gene data show CDR1 as MDHEN and CDR2 as SYDVKM. This CDR3 comprises 15 residues. The CDR3, as DNA: TGTGCCAGCAGTGCCCAGGGTGCAACTAATGAAAAACTGTTTTTT. It translates to CASSAQGATNEKLFF.

The genes are TRBV19 and TRBJ2-5; 7 nucleotides match TRBD1. CDR3 length: 13 amino acids. The junction had 4 bases not matched to a gene; V was cut back by 4 bases and J by 5 bases. The germline CDR1 and CDR2 sequences are LNHDA and SQIVND (reference sequence). The CDR3: CASSTLRGETQYF. CDR3 DNA: TGTGCCAGTAGTACGCTCAGGGGGGAGACCCAGTACTTC.

The chain recombines TRBV2 with TRBJ2-3, with no clear D. Trimming took 6 bases from V and 3 from J, leaving 10 bases between them. From germline, CDR1 is SNHLY and CDR2 FYNNEI. The CDR3 runs to 13 residues. DNA for the CDR3: TGTGCCAGCAGGGTCCCCTCTACAGATACGCAGTATTTT. This gives the protein CASRVPSTDTQYF.

The chain joins TRBV4-2 to TRBJ1-4; TRBD1 matches at 8 bases. The length of the CDR3 is 19 residues. V trimming: 2 bases; J trimming: 7 bases; junction bases outside the gene matches: 18. Germline V gives CDR1 LGHNA, CDR2 YNFKEQ. The CDR3 region has the DNA TGTGCCAGCAGCCAACGGGTGGGCGGGACAGGCCCCTTTGGTGAAAAACTGTTTTTT. Translated: CASSQRVGGTGPFGEKLFF.

The gene calls are TRBV7-8 and TRBJ1-4; D gene uncertain. CDR1 is SGHVS and CDR2 is FQNEAQ in the germline V gene. The V end lost 5 bases, the J end lost 4 bases, and 8 bases lay between the germline ends. CDR3 length: 13 amino acids. The CDR3 DNA sequence: TGTGCCAGCAGCATCAGGCTTAATGAAAAACTGTTTTTT. Amino acid sequence: CASSIRLNEKLFF. Full variable domain (outside the CDR3, taken from reference TRBV7-8 and TRBJ1-4): GAGVSQSPRYKVAKRGQDVALRCDPISGHVSLFWYQQALGQGPEFLTYFQNEAQLDKSGLPSDRFFAERPEGSVSTLKIQRTQQEDSAVYLCASSIRLNEKLFFGSGTQLSVL.

This clone appeared a few times. The V gene is TRBV5-1, the J gene TRBJ1-5; D is possibly TRBD1 (5 bases). V was cut by 2 bases and J by 1 base, with 10 bases left in between. CDR1 is SGHRS, CDR2 YFSETQ, per germline. CDR3 length: 15 residues. In DNA, the CDR3 is TGCGCCAGCAGCTTAGACCGGGACAGCAATCAGCCCCAGCATTTT. It specifies CASSLDRDSNQPQHF.

This clone was seen a handful of times. This chain joins TRBV6-5 and TRBJ1-6; 7 positions agree with TRBD1. Germline loops: CDR1 MNHEY, CDR2 SVGAGI. This CDR3 has 16 residues. J gave up 8 bases and V 0 bases, and 7 bases lay outside the gene matches. The CDR3 protein is CASSYSANRGDSPLHF. DNA of the CDR3: TGTGCCAGCAGTTACTCCGCCAACAGGGGCGATTCACCCCTCCACTTT.

This clone is a singleton in its sample. The chain links TRBV7-6 to TRBJ2-1; D might be TRBD1 or TRBD2, each matching 6 bases. Per the germline V gene, CDR1 is SGHVS and CDR2 is FNYEAQ. This CDR3 region has 15 residues. V shed 2 bases and J shed 9 bases, with 17 bases lying between them. In DNA form, the CDR3 reads TGTGCCAGCAGCTTAACCTCTGGAGGAGGGGGTGAGCAGTTCTTC. Its protein product is CASSLTSGGGGEQFF.